This T cell receptor (beta chain) was sequenced for a study of graft-versus-host responses after intestinal transplantation. V dropped 3 bases and J dropped 5; count of bases not matched to a gene: 5. This CDR3 spans 14 amino acids. Germline V gives CDR1 SGHRS, CDR2 YFSETQ. Study-level results: High graft-versus-host to host-versus-graft clonal ratios were found in allografts of patients who had graft-donor T cell macrochimerism.

As concerns this clone: Its antigen is undetermined.

TCRdb keeps only in-frame clones here, not all; method: immunoSEQ multiplex PCR. The table shows 90,000 to 120,000 clones, with roughly 87% occurring only once. The source of this sequence is a human donor who was the organ donor for an intestinal transplant. This sequence joins TRBV5-1 and TRBJ1-1, with 9 bases identical to TRBD1. The sample was unstimulated CD4+ T cells sorted from spleen or lymph node cells, taken before transplant. The DNA for the CDR3 is TGCGCCAGCAGCTGGGGACAGGGTGGAACTGAAGCTTTCTTT. It encodes CASSWGQGGTEAFF. The complete variable domain, with remaining parts taken from reference TRBV5-1 and TRBJ1-1, reads KAGVTQTPRYLIKTRGQQVTLSCSPISGHRSVSWYQQTPGQGLQFLFEYFSETQRNKGNFPGRFSGRQFSNSRSEMNVSTLELGDSALYLCASSWGQGGTEAFFGQGTRLTVV.